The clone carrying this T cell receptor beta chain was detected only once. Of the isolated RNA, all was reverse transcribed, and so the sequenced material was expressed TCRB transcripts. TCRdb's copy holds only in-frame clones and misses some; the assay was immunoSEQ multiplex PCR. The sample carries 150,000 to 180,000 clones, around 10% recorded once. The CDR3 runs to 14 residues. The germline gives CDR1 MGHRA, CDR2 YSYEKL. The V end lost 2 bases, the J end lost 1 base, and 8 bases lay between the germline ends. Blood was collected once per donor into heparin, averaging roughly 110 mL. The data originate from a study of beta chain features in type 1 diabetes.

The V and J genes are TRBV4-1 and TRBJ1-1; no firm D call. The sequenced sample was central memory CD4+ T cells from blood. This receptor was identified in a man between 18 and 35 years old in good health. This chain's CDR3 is CASSQSYRNTEAFF. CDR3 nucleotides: TGCGCCAGCAGCCAAAGCTACAGGAACACTGAAGCTTTCTTT.